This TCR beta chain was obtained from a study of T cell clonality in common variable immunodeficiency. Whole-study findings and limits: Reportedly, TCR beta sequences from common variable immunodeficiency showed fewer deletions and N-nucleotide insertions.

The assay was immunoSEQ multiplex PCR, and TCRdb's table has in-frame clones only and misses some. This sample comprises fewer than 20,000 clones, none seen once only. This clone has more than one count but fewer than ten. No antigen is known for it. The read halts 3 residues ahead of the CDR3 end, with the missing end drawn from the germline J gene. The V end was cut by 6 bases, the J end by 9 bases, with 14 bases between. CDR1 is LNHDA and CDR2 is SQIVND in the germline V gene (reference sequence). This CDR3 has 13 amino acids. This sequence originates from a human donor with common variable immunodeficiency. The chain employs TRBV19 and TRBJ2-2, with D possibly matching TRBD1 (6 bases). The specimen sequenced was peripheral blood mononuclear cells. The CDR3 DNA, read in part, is TGTGCCAGTAGCGGGGCAGGGGACCGGGAG. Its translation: CASSGAGDRE. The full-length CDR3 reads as CASSGAGDRELFF.